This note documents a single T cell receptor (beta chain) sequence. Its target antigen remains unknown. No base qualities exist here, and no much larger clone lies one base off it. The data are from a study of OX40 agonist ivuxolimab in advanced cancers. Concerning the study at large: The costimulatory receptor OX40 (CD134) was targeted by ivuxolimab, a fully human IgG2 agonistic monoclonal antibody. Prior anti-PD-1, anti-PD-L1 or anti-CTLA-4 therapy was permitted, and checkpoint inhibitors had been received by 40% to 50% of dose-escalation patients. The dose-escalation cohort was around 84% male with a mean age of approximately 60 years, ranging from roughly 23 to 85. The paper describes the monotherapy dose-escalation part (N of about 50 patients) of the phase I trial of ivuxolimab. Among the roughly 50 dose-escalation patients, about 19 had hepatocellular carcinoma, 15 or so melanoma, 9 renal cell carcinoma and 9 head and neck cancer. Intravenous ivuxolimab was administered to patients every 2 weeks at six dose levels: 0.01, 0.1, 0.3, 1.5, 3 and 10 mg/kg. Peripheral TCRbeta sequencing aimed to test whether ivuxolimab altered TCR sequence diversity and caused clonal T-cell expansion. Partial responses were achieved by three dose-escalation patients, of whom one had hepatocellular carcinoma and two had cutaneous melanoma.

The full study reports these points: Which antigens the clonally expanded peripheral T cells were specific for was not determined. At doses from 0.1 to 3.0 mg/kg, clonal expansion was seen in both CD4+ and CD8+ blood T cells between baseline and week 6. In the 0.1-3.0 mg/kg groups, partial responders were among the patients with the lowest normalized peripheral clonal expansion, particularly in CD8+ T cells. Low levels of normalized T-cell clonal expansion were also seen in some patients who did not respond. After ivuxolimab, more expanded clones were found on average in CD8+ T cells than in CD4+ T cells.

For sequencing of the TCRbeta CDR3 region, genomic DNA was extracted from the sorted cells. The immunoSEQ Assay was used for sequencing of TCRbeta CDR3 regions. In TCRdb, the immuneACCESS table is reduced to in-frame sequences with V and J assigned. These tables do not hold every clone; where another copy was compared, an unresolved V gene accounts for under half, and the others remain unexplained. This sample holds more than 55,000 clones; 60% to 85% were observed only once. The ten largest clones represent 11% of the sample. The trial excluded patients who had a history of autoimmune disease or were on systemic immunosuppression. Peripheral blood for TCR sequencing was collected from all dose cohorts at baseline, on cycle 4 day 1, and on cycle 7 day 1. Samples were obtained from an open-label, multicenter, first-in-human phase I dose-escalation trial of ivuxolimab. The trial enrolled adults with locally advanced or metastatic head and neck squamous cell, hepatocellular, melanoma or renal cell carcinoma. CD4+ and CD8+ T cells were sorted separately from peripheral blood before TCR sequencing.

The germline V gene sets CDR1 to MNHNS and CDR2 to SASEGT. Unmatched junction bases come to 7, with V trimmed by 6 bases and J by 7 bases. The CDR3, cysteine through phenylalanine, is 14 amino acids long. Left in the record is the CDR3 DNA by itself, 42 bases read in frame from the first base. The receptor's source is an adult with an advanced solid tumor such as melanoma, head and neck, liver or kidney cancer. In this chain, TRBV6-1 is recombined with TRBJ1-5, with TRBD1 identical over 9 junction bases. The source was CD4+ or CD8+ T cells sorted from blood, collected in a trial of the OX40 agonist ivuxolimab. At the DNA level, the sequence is TGTGCCAGCAGACAGGGGGCAGGAGGGCAGCCCCAGCATTTT. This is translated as CASRQGAGGQPQHF.